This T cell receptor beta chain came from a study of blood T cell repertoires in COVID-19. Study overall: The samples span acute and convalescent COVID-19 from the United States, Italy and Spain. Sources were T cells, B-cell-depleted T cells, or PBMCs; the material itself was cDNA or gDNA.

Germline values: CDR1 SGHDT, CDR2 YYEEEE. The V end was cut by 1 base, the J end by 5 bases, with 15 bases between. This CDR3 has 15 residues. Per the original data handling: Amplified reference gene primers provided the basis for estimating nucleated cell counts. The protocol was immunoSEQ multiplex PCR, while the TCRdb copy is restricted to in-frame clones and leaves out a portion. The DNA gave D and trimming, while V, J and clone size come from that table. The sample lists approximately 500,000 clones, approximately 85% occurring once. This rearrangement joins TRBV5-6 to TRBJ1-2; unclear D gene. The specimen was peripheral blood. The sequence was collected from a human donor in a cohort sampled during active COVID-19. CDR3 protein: CASSLYQEEIYGYTF. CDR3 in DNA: TGTGCCAGCAGCTTGTACCAAGAAGAGATTTATGGCTACACCTTC.